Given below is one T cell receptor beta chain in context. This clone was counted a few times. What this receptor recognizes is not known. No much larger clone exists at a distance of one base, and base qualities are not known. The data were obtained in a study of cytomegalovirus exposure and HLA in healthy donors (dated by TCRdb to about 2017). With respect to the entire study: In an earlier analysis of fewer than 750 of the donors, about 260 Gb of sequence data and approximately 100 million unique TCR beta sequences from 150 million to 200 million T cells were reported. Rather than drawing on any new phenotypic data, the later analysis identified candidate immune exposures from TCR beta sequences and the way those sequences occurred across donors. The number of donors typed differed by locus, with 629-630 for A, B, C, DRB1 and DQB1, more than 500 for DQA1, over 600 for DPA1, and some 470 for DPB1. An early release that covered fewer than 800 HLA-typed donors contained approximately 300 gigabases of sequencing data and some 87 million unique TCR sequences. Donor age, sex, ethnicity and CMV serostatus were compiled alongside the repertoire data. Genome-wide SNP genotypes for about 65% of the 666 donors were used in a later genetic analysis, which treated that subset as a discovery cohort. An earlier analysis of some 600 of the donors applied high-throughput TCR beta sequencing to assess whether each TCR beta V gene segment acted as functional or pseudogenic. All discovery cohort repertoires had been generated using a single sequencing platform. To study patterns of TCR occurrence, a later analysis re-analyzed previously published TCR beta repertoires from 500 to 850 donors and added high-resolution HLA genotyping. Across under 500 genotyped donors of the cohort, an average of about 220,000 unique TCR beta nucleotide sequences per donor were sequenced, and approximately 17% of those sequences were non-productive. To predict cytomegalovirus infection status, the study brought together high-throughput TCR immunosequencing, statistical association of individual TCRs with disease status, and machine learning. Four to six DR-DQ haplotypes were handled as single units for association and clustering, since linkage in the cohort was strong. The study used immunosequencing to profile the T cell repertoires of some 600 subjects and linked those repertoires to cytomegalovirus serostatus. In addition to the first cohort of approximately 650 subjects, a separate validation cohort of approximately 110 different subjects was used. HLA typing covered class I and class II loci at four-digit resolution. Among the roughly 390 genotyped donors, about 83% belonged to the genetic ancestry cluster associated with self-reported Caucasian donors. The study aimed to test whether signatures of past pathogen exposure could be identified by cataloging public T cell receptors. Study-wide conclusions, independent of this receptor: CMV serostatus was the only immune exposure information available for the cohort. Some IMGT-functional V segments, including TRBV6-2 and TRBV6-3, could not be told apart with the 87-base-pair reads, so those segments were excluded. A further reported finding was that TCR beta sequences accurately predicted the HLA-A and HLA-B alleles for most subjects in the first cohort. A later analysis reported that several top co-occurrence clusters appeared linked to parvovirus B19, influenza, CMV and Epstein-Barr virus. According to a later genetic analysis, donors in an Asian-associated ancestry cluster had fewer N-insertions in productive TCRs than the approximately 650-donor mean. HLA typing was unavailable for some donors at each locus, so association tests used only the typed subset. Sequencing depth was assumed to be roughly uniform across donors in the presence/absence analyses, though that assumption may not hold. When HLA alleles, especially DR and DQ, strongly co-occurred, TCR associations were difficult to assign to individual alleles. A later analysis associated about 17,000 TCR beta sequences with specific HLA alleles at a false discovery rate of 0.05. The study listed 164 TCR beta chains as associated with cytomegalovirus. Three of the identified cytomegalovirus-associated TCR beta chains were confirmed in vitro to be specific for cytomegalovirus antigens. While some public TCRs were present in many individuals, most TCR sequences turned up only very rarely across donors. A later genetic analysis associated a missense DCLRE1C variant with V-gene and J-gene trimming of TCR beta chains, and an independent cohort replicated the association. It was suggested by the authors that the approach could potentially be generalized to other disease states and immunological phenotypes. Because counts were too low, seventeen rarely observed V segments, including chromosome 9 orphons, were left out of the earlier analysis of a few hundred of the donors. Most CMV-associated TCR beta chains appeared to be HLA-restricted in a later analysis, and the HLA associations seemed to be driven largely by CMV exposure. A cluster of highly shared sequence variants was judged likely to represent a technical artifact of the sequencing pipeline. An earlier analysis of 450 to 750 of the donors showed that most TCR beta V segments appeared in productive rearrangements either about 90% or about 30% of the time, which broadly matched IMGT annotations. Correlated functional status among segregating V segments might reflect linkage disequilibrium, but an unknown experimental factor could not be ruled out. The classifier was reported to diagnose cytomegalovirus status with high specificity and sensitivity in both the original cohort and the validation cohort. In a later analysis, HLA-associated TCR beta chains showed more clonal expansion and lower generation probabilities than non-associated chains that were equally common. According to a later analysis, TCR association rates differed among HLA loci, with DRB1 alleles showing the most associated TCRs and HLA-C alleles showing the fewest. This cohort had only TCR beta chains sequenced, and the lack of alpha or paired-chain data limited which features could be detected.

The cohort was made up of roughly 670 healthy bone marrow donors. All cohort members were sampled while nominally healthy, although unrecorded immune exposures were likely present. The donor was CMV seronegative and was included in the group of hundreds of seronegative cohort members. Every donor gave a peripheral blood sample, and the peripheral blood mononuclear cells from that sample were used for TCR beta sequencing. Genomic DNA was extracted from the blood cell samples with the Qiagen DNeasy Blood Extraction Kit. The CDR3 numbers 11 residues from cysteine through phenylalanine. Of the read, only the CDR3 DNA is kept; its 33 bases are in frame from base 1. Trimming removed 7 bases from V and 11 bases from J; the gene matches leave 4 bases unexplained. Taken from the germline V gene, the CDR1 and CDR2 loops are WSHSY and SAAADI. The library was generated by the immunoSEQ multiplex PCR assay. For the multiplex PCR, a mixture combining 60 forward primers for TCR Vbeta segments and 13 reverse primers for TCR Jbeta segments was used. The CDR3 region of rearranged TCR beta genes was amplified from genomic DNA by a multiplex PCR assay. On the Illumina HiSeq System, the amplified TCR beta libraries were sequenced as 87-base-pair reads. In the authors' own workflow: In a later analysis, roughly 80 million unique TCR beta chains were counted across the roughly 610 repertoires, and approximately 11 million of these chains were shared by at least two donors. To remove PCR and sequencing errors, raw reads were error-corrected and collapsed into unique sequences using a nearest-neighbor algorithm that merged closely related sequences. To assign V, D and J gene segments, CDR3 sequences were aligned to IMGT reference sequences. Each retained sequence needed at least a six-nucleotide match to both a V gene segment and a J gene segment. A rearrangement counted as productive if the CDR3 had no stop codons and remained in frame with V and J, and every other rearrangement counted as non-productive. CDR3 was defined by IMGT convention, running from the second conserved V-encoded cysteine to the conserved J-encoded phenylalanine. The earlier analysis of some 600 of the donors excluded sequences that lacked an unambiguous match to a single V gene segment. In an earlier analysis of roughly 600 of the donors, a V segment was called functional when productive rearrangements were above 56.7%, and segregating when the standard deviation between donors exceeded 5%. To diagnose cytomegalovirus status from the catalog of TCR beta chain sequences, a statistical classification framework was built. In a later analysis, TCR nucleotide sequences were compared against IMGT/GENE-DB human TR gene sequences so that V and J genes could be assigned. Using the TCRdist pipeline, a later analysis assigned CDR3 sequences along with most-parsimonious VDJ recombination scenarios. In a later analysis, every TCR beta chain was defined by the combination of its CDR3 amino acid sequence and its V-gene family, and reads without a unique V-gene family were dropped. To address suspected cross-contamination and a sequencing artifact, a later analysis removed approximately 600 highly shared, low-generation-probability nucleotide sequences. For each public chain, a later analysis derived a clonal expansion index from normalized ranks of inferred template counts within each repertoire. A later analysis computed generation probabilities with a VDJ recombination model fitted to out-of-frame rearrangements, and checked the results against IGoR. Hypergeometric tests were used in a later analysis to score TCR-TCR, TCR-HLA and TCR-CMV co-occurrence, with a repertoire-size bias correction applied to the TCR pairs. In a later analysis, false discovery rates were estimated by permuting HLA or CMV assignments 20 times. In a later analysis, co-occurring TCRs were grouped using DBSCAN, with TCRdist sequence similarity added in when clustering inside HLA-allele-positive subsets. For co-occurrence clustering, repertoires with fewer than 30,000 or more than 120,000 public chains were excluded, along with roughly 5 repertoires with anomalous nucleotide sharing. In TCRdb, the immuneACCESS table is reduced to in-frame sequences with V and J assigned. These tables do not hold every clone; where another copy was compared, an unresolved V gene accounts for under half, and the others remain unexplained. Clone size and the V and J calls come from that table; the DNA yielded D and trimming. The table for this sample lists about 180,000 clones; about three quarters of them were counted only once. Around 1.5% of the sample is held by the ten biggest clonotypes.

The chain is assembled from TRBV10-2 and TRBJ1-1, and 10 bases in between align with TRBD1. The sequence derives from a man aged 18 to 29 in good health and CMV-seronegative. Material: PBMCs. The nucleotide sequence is TGCGCCAGCACGGACAGGGGGGATGCTTTCTTT. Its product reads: CASTDRGDAFF.